Below are 21 T cell receptor beta chains sequenced from a single sample in a study of blood T cell repertoires in COVID-19. Measured with immunoSEQ multiplex PCR; TCRdb has only the in-frame clones, and not every one. The table records around 340,000 clones, approximately 86% of them present only once. The sequencing sample was made of peripheral blood. Receptors originate from an older woman with COVID-19, enrolled during active disease.

The V gene is TRBV2, the J gene TRBJ2-1, with no clear D. The germline V and J ends were trimmed by 3 bases and 5 bases, with 8 bases remaining between them. CDR1 and CDR2 from the germline V gene are SNHLY and FYNNEI. The CDR3 sequence is 13 residues long. The DNA for the CDR3 is TGTGCCAGCAGTGAGACCCGGGACAATGAGCAGTTCTTC. The encoded protein is CASSETRDNEQFF.

The sample holds one count of this clone. This chain uses TRBV14 with TRBJ1-2, with D perhaps TRBD1 (5 bases). The V gene's germline CDR1 is SGHDN and CDR2 FVKESK. The CDR3 sequence is 14 residues long. V dropped 0 bases and J dropped 5 bases, with 10 bases sitting between them. The CDR3 DNA reads TGTGCCAGCAGCCAAGATGGGGCAGTTTATGGCTACACCTTC. It codes for CASSQDGAVYGYTF.

This clone occurred a few times. The rearrangement uses TRBV5-1 and TRBJ1-1, with 10 nucleotides matching TRBD1. Per the germline V gene, CDR1 is SGHRS and CDR2 is YFSETQ. Trimming cost V 4 bases and J 7 bases; bases outside gene matches: 10. The CDR3 loop spans 15 amino acids. The CDR3 region has the DNA TGCGCCAGCAGCCCGTTGACAGGGGGCGCGGGTGAAGCTTTCTTT. Translated, it gives CASSPLTGGAGEAFF. The full variable domain, completed using reference TRBV5-1 and TRBJ1-1, is KAGVTQTPRYLIKTRGQQVTLSCSPISGHRSVSWYQQTPGQGLQFLFEYFSETQRNKGNFPGRFSGRQFSNSRSEMNVSTLELGDSALYLCASSPLTGGAGEAFFGQGTRLTVV.

This clone was observed a single time. The J gene is TRBJ2-3, the V gene TRBV9; D is undetermined. Trimming took off 4 bases at V and 5 bases at J, with 14 bases between the two ends. This CDR3 spans 14 amino acids. CDR1 and CDR2 (germline): SGDLS, YYNGEE. Here the CDR3 reads CASSPGSIEDTQYF. For the CDR3, the DNA is TGTGCCAGCAGCCCCGGGTCCATAGAAGATACGCAGTATTTT.

This clone was seen only once. The chain carries TRBV7-3 and TRBJ2-7; 8 positions match TRBD2. Trimming took 2 bases from V and 7 from J; bases not matched to a gene: 16. The CDR3 covers 17 residues. Germline values: CDR1 SGHTA, CDR2 FQGTGA. CDR3 sequence reads: CASSLGAGGAGVREQYF. In DNA form, the CDR3 reads TGTGCCAGCAGCTTAGGGGCCGGGGGGGCCGGAGTACGGGAGCAGTACTTC. The variable domain in full, with the rest retrieved from reference TRBV7-3 and TRBJ2-7, is GAGVSQTPSNKVTEKGKYVELRCDPISGHTALYWYRQSLGQGPEFLIYFQGTGAADDSGLPNDRFFAVRPEGSVSTLKIQRTERGDSAVYLCASSLGAGGAGVREQYFGPGTRLTVT.

For this clone: The junction differs from germline at one of its ends, possibly a read error. The genes are TRBV10-2 and TRBJ2-7, with 11 bases identical to TRBD1. This CDR3 region has 15 residues. CDR1 and CDR2 from the germline V gene are WSHSY and SAAADI. CDR3 DNA: TGCGCCAGCAGTGAGGGGGGACAGGGGGGGTACGGGCAGTACTTC. Its protein is CASSEGGQGGYGQYF.

This chain uses TRBV6-1 with TRBJ1-2; 10 nucleotides line up with TRBD1. V was clipped by 4 bases and J by 0 bases; unmatched bases: 5. Per the germline V gene, CDR1 is MNHNS and CDR2 is SASEGT. CDR3 length: 16 amino acids. CDR3 sequence (DNA): TGTGCCAGCAGTGGGTCCGGGACAGGGGCTAACTATGGCTACACCTTC. The encoded protein is CASSGSGTGANYGYTF.

CDR3: CASRKTDRVTDTQYF. CDR3 coding DNA: TGTGCCAGCAGAAAAACGGACAGGGTAACAGATACGCAGTATTTT. J is TRBJ2-3 and V is TRBV2; 8 bases map to TRBD1. The CDR3 contains 15 residues. J was trimmed by 3 bases and V by 6 bases; bases with no gene match: 8. Germline V lookup: CDR1 SNHLY, CDR2 FYNNEI.

The chain combines TRBV29-1 with TRBJ1-3, with D perhaps TRBD1 (5 bases). The CDR3 covers 13 residues. Germline V gives CDR1 SQVTM, CDR2 ANQGSEA. The V end lost 3 bases, the J end lost 4 bases, and 10 bases lay between the germline ends. The DNA of the CDR3 is TGCAGCGTTGATGGGGGGAACGGAAACACCATATATTTT. It translates to CSVDGGNGNTIYF.

This clone was observed a single time. The sample holds other DNA sequences that translate to the same CDR3. The CDR3: CASSQASGGSYEQYF. CDR3 DNA: TGCGCCAGCAGCCAAGCTAGCGGGGGCTCCTACGAGCAGTACTTC. V usage is TRBV4-1 and J usage is TRBJ2-7, with TRBD2 matching 10 bases. The CDR3 loop spans 15 amino acids. The trim removed 1 base at V and 0 bases at J, leaving 0 bases unmatched. The V gene's germline CDR1 is MGHRA and CDR2 YSYEKL.

CDR3 sequence (DNA): TGTGCCACCAGGGGGGGATCGAACACCGGGGAGCTGTTTTTT. It yields the protein CATRGGSNTGELFF. The chain has TRBV24-1 and TRBJ2-2, with D possibly TRBD2 on 6 matching bases. V lost 7 bases and J 0 bases, leaving 8 bases between the germline ends. CDR3 length: 14 amino acids. CDR1 KGHDR and CDR2 SFDVKD come from the germline V gene.

DNA of the CDR3: TGCAGTGCTAGTCCCGGACAGGGCCTTGTGATACCCCTCCACTTT. Residues: CSASPGQGLVIPLHF. V is TRBV20-1 and J is TRBJ1-6; 8 bases line up with TRBD1. Trimming removed 3 bases from V and 12 bases from J; junction bases left unmatched: 13. The CDR3 loop spans 15 amino acids. Per the germline V gene, CDR1 is DFQATT and CDR2 is SNEGSKA (reference sequence).

The chain couples TRBV12-3 or TRBV12-4 to TRBJ1-3, with 9 bases that match TRBD1. This CDR3 spans 13 amino acids. V lost 6 bases and J lost 9; bases outside the gene matches: 6. In DNA form, the CDR3 reads TGTGCCAGCAGGGGACAGGGAATCGGCACCATATATTTT. This codes for CASRGQGIGTIYF.

Written as DNA, the CDR3 is TGTGCCAGCAGTCCCCCGGGGGTACATATGGAGCCCCAGCATTTT. Its translation is CASSPPGVHMEPQHF. J is TRBJ1-5 and V is TRBV6-6; possible D gene TRBD1, 5 bases. Trimming cost V 5 bases and J 8 bases, with 19 bases left between them. This CDR3 comprises 15 residues. The V gene's germline CDR1 is MNHNY and CDR2 SVGAGI (reference sequence).

As concerns this clone: Distinct nucleotide sequences in the sample also encode this CDR3. V usage is TRBV30 and J usage is TRBJ2-3, with D unclear. Looked up from germline, CDR1 is GTSNPN and CDR2 is SVGIG (reference sequence). This CDR3 has 11 amino acids. The ends were cut back, 5 bases at V and 6 bases at J, with 9 bases in the middle. In DNA form, the CDR3 reads TGTGCCTGGTCTCCTCTGGATACGCAGTATTTT. It yields the protein CAWSPLDTQYF. The whole variable domain, remainder taken from reference TRBV30 and TRBJ2-3, is SQTIHQWPATLVQPVGSPLSLECTVEGTSNPNLYWYRQAAGRGLQLLFYSVGIGQISSEVPQNLSASRPQDRQFILSSKKLLLSDSGFYLCAWSPLDTQYFGPGTRLTVL.

The V call is TRBV18, the J call TRBJ2-2, with D uncertain. The CDR3 runs 14 residues. V was trimmed by 2 bases and J by 1 base, leaving 5 bases between them. Germline CDR1 reads KGHSH; CDR2 reads LQKENI. The CDR3 nucleotides are TGTGCCAGCTCACCAGCCAGGAACACCGGGGAGCTGTTTTTT. Its protein is CASSPARNTGELFF.

This chain links TRBV14 with TRBJ1-2; D is unclear. This CDR3 is built from 14 residues. The germline V gene has CDR1 SGHDN and CDR2 FVKESK. V lost 4 bases to trimming and J lost 0 bases, with 9 bases between them. This CDR3 is CASSPLRANYGYTF. In DNA, the CDR3 is TGTGCCAGCAGCCCACTACGAGCTAACTATGGCTACACCTTC.

Points on this clone: Distinct nucleotide sequences in the sample also encode this CDR3. The V gene is TRBV7-8, the J gene TRBJ2-2; D unresolved. Germline CDR1 SGHVS, CDR2 FQNEAQ. CDR3 length: 12 amino acids. Between the trimmed V and J ends, which lost 4 bases and 3 bases, there was a span of 3 bases. In nucleotides, the CDR3 is TGTGCCAGCAGCTCGTACACCGGGGAGCTGTTTTTT. It is translated as CASSSYTGELFF.

A single count supports this clone. The chain combines TRBV3-1 (or the pseudogene TRBV3-2) with TRBJ1-1; D is uncertain. Germline V CDR1 and CDR2: LGHDT, YNNKEL (reference sequence). Trimming took 1 base from V and 0 from J, leaving 12 bases between them. The CDR3 runs to 16 residues. The CDR3 loop is CASSQGDGRMNTEAFF. CDR3 DNA sequence: TGTGCCAGCAGCCAAGGAGACGGGAGAATGAACACTGAAGCTTTCTTT.

The V call is TRBV7-6, the J call TRBJ1-1; maybe TRBD1 (6 bases). Per germline, CDR1 SGHVS and CDR2 FNYEAQ. Trimming shortened V by 5 bases and J by 7 bases, and 14 bases separated the two germline ends. The CDR3 has 13 amino acids. The CDR3 is CASSKTTGYEAFF. Written as DNA, the CDR3 is TGTGCCAGCAGCAAGACGACAGGCTATGAAGCTTTCTTT.

This clone was counted a few times. V gene TRBV4-1 combines with J gene TRBJ2-2, with no clear D. V was trimmed by 0 bases and J by 1 base, leaving 3 bases between them. This CDR3 has 14 residues. CDR1 is MGHRA and CDR2 is YSYEKL in the germline V gene. The CDR3 sequence: CASSQEQNTGELFF. CDR3 DNA: TGCGCCAGCAGCCAAGAACAGAACACCGGGGAGCTGTTTTTT.